This T cell receptor (beta chain) is from a study of early stage breast cancer tumors. Assay: immunoSEQ multiplex PCR; the TCRdb copy retains only in-frame clones and omits some. The table lists tens of thousands of clones, approximately 84% of them singletons. Trimming removed 0 bases from V and 6 bases from J, with 13 bases in between. The CDR3 runs to 15 residues. From germline, CDR1 is SGHDT and CDR2 YYEEEE. The chain recombines TRBV5-6 with TRBJ2-1; D is possibly TRBD2 (6 bases). Sequenced sample: blood. The TCR sequence derives from a person in their fifties with breast cancer. Here the CDR3 DNA reads TGTGCCAGCAGCTTGGGGGCCTTAGCGGCCAATGAGCAGTTCTTC. Translated, it gives CASSLGALAANEQFF.